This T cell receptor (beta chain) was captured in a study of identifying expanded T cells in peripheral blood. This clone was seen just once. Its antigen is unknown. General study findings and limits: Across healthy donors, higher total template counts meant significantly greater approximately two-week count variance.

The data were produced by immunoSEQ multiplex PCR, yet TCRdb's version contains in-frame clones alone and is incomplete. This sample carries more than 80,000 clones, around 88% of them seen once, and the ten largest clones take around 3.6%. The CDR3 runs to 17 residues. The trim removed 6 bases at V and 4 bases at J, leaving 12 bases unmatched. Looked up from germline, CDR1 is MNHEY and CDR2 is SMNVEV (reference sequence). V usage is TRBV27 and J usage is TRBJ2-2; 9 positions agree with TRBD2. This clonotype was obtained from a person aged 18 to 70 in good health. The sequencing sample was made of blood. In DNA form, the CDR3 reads TGTGCCAGCAGCATGGGGGTTCTAGCGGGACGCACCGGGGAGCTGTTTTTT. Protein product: CASSMGVLAGRTGELFF.